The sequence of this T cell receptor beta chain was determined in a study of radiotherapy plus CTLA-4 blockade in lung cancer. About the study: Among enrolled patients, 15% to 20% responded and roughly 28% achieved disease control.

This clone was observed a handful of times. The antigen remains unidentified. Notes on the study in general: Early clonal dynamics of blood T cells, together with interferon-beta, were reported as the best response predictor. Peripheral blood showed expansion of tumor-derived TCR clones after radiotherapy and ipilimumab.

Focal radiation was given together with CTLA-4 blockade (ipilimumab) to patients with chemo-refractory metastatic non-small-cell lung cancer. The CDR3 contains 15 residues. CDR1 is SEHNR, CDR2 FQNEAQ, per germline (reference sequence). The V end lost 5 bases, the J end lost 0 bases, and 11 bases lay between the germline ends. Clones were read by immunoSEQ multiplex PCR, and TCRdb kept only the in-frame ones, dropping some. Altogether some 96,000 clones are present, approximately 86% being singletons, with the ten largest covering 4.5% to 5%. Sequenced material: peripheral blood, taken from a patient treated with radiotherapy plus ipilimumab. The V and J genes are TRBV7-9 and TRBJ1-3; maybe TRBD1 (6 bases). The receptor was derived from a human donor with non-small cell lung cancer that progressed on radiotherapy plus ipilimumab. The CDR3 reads CASSLSGASGNTIYF. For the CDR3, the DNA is TGTGCCAGCAGCCTTTCAGGGGCCTCTGGAAACACCATATATTTT.